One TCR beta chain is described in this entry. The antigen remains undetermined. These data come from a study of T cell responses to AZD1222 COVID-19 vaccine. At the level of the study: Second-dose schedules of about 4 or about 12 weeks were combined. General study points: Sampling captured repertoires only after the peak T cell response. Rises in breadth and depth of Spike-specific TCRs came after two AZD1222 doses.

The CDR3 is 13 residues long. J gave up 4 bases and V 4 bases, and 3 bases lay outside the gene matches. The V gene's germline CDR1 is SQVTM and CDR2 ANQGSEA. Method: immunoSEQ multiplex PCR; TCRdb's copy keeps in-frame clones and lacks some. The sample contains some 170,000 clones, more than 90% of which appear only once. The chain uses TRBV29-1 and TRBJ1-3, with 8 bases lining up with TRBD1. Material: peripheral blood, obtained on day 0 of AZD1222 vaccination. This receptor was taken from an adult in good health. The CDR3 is CSVGGTGGNTIYF. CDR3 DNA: TGCAGCGTTGGGGGGACAGGCGGAAACACCATATATTTT.